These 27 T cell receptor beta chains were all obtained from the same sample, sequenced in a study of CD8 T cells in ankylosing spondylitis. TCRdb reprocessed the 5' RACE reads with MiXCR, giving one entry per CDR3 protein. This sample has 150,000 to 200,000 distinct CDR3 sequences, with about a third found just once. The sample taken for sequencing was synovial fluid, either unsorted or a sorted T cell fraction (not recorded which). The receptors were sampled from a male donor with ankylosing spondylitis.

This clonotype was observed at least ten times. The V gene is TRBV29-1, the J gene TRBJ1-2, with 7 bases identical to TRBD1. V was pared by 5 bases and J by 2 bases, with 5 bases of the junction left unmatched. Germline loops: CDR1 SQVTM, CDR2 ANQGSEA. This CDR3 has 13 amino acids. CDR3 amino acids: CSVFLQGNYGYTF. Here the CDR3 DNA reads TGCAGCGTTTTCTTACAGGGGAACTATGGCTACACCTTC.

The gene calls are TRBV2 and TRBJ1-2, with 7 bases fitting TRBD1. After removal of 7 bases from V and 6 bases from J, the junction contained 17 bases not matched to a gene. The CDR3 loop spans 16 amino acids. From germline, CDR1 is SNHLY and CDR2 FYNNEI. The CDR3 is CASMWGQPVFGDGYTF. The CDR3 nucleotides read TGTGCCAGCATGTGGGGACAGCCTGTTTTTGGAGATGGCTACACCTTC.

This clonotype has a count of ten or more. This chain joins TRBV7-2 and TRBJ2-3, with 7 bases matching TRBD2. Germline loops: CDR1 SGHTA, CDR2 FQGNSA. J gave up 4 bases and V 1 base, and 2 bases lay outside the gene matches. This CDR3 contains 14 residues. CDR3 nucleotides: TGTGCCAGCAGCTTAGGCGGGAGTGCAGATACGCAGTATTTT. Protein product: CASSLGGSADTQYF.

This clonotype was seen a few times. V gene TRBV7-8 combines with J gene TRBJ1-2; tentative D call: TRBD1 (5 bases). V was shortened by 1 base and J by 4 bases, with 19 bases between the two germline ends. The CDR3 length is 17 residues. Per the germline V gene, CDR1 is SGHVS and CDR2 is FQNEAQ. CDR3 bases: TGTGCCAGCAGCTTAGACACCGGGACCCGGACCCTCTATGGCTACACCTTC. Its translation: CASSLDTGTRTLYGYTF.

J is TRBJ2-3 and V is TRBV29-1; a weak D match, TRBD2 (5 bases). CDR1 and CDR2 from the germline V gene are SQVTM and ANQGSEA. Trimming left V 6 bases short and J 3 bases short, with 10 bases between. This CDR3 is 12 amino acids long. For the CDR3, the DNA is TGCAGCGTCGTTAGCGTTACAGATACGCAGTATTTT. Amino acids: CSVVSVTDTQYF.

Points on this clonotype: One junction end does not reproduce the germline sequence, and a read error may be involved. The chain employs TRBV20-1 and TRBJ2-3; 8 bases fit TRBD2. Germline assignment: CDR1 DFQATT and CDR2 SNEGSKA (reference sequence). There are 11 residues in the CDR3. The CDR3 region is CSARDAVAGHF. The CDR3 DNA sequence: TGCAGTGCTAGAGATGCGGTAGCGGGGCACTTT.

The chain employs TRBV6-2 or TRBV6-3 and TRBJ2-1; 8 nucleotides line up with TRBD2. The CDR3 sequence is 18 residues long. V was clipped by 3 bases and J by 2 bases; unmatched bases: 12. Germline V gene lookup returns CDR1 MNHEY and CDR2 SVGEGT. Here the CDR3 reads CASSYSLAGAYAYNEQFF. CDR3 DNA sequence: TGTGCCAGCAGTTATTCCCTAGCGGGCGCGTATGCCTACAATGAGCAGTTCTTC.

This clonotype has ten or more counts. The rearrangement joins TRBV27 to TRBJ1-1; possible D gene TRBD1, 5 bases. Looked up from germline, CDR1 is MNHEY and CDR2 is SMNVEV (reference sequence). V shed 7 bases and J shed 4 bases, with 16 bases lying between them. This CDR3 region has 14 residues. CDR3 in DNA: TGTGCCAGCATCTCCGGACGGGGGTCCACTGAAGCTTTCTTT. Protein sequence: CASISGRGSTEAFF.

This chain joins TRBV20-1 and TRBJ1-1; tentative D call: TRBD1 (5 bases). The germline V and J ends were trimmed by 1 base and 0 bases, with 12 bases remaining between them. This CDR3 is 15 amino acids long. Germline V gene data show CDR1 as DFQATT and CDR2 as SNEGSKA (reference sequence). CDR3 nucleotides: TGCAGTGCTAGAGCCGGGGCTTCGTTGAACACTGAAGCTTTCTTT. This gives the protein CSARAGASLNTEAFF.

Written as DNA, the CDR3 is TGCGCCAGCAGCGCCGGGACGTACTATGGCTACACCTTC. Its protein product is CASSAGTYYGYTF. This sequence joins TRBV5-1 and TRBJ1-2; TRBD1 is a possible D gene (5 bases). Germline V gene data show CDR1 as SGHRS and CDR2 as YFSETQ. The length of the CDR3 is 13 residues. V lost 4 bases and J lost 3, with 10 bases in between.

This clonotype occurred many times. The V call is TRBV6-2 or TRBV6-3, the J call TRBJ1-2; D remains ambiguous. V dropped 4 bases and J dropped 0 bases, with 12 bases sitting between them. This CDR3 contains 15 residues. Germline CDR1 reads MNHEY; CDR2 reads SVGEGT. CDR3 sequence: CASSSASAANYGYTF. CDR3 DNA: TGTGCCAGCAGTTCGGCGTCGGCGGCTAACTATGGCTACACCTTC.

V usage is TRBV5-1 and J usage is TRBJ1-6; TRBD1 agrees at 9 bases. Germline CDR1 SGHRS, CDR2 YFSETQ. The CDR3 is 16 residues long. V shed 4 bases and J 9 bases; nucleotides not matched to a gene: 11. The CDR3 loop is CASSPRERTGASPLHF. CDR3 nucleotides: TGCGCCAGCAGCCCCCGGGAAAGGACAGGGGCTTCACCCCTCCACTTT. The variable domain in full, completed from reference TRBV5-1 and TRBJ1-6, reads KAGVTQTPRYLIKTRGQQVTLSCSPISGHRSVSWYQQTPGQGLQFLFEYFSETQRNKGNFPGRFSGRQFSNSRSEMNVSTLELGDSALYLCASSPRERTGASPLHFGNGTRLTVT.

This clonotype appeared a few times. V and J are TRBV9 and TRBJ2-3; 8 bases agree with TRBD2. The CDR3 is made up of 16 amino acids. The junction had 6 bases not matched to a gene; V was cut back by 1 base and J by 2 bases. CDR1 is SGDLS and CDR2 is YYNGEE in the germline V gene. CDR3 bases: TGTGCCAGCAGCGTAAGCGAGCGGGAGTACACAGATACGCAGTATTTT. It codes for CASSVSEREYTDTQYF.

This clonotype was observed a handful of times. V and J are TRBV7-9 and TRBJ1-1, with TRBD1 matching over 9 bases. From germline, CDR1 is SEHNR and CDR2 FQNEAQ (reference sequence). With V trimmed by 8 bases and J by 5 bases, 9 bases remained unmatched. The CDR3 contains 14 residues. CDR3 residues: CASGPQGARTEAFF. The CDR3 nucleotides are TGTGCCAGCGGCCCACAGGGGGCTCGGACTGAAGCTTTCTTT.

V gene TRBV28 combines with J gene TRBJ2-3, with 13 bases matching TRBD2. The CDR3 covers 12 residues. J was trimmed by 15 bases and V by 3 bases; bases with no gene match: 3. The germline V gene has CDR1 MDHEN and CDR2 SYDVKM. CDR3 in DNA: TGTGCCAGCAGTTTTGGACTAGCGGGAGATTATTTT. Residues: CASSFGLAGDYF.

The CDR3, as DNA: TGCGCCAGCAGCTTTTTCCGTTCCCCGGCCTACGAGCAGTACTTC. It specifies CASSFFRSPAYEQYF. This rearrangement joins TRBV5-1 to TRBJ2-7; D remains ambiguous. V was cut by 2 bases and J by 2 bases, with 14 bases left in between. Germline V gene sequence: CDR1 SGHRS, CDR2 YFSETQ. The CDR3 is 15 amino acids.

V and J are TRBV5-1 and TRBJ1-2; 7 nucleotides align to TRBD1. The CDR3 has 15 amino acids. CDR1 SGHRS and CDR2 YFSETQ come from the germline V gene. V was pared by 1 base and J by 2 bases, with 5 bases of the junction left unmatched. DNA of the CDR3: TGCGCCAGCAGCTTGACAGGGGACCTCAACTATGGCTACACCTTC. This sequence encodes CASSLTGDLNYGYTF.

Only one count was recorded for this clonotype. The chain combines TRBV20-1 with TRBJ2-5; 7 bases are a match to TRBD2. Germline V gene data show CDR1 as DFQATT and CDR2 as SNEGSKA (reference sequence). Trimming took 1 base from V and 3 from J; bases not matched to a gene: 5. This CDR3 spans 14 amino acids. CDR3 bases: TGCAGTGCTAGAGGAGGCGGGAGTAAAGAGACCCAGTACTTC. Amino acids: CSARGGGSKETQYF.

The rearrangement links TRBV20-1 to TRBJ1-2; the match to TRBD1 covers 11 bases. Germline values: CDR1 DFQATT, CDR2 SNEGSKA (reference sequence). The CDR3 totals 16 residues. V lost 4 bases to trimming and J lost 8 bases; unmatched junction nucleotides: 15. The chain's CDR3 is CSATIPGTGGVWGYTF. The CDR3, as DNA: TGCAGTGCTACTATACCCGGGACAGGGGGTGTTTGGGGCTACACCTTC.

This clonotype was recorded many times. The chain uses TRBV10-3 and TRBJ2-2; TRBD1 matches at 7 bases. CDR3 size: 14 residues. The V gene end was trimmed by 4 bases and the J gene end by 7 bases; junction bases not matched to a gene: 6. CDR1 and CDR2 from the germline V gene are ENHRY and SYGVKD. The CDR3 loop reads CAISGDRDVGELFF. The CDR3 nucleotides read TGTGCCATCAGTGGAGACAGGGACGTCGGGGAGCTGTTTTTT.

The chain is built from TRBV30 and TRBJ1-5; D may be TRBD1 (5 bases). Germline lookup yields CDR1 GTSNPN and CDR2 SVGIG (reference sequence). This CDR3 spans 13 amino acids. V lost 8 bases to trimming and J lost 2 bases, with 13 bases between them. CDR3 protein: CASGGSRNQPQHF. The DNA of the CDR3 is TGTGCCAGTGGGGGGTCTCGCAATCAGCCCCAGCATTTT.

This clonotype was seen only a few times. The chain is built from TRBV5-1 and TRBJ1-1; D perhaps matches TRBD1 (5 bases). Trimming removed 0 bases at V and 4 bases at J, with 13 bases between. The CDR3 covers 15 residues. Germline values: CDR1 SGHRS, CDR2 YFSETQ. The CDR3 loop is CASSLEGARGTEAFF. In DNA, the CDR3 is TGCGCCAGCAGCTTGGAAGGGGCGCGGGGCACTGAAGCTTTCTTT.

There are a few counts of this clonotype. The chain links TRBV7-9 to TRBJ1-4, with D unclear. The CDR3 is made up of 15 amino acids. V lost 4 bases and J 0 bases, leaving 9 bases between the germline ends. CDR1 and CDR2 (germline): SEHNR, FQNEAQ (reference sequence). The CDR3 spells CASSSARATNEKLFF. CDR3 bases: TGTGCCAGCAGCTCCGCTCGGGCAACTAATGAAAAACTGTTTTTT. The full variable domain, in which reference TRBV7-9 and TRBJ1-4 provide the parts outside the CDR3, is DTGVSQNPRHKITKRGQNVTFRCDPISEHNRLYWYRQTLGQGPEFLTYFQNEAQLEKSRLLSDRFSAERPKGSFSTLEIQRTEQGDSAMYLCASSSARATNEKLFFGSGTQLSVL.

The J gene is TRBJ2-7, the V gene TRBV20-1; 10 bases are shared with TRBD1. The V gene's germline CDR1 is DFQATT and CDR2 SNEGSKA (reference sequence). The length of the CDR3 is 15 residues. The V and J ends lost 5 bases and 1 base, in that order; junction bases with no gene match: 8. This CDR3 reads CSAEGGQGRSYEQYF. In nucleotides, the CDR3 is TGCAGTGCTGAGGGGGGACAGGGGAGGTCCTACGAGCAGTACTTC.

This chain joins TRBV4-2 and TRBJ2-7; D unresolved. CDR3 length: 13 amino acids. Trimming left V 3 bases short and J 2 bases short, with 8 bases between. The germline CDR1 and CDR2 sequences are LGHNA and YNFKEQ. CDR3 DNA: TGTGCCAGCAGCCATCCTTCAACCTACGAGCAGTACTTC. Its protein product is CASSHPSTYEQYF.

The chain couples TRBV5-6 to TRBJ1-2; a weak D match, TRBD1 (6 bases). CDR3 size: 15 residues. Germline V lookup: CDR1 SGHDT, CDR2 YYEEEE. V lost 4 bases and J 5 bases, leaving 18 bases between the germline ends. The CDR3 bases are TGTGCCAGCAGCCGGACGGGGGGCTGGGGGTATGGCTACACCTTC. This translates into CASSRTGGWGYGYTF.

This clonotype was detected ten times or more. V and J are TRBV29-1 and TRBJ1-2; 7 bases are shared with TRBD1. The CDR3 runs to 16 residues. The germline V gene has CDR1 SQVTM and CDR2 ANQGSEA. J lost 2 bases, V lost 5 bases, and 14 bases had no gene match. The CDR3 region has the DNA TGCAGCGTTCTTCGACAGGAGACAGGGCCGAACTATGGCTACACCTTC. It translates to CSVLRQETGPNYGYTF.